What follows is one T cell receptor (beta chain) and its context. Its antigen is unknown. This entry belongs to a study of shared clonotypes between healthy human individuals. Across the study: A couple of women and a few men aged 18 to 49 served as donors. Study observations and caveats: Generally, naive subsets (rather than memory subsets) showed larger estimated richness.

Generated by immunoSEQ multiplex PCR, the TCRdb table keeps only in-frame clones and is missing some. The table has approximately 940,000 clones, approximately 76% seen once. Source material: memory CD4+ T cells sorted from blood. The sample's subset: CD45RA-negative fraction. This clonotype was obtained from a man aged 18 to 29 in good health.

In DNA, the CDR3 is TGTGCCAGCTCACCACAGGGGGTGCTTGGAAACACCATATATTTT. Protein: CASSPQGVLGNTIYF. The chain links TRBV18 to TRBJ1-3; D perhaps matches TRBD1 (6 bases). Trimming shortened V by 1 base and J by 3 bases, and 10 bases separated the two germline ends. CDR3 length: 15 amino acids. The germline gives CDR1 KGHSH, CDR2 LQKENI.